This TCR beta chain derives from a study of T cell responses to AZD1222 COVID-19 vaccine. Study-wide points: Unmutated variant regions reportedly attract nearly half of all spike-specific TCRs.

Only in-frame clones appear in the TCRdb table, and some are missing; sequencing was by immunoSEQ multiplex PCR. The sample has roughly 110,000 clones; 87% are singletons. Looked up from germline, CDR1 is LGHDT and CDR2 is YNNKEL (reference sequence). The CDR3 length is 12 residues. V was cut by 3 bases and J by 8 bases, with 10 bases left in between. Regarding this clone: Its matching antigen is unknown.

V is TRBV3-1 (or the pseudogene TRBV3-2) and J is TRBJ1-1; D possibly corresponds to TRBD1 (5 bases). Sequencing was performed on peripheral blood, taken on day 0 of AZD1222 vaccination. This TCR came from an adult in good health. DNA for the CDR3: TGTGCCAGCAGCCACCCCCGGGGCGAAGCTTTCTTT. Protein: CASSHPRGEAFF.